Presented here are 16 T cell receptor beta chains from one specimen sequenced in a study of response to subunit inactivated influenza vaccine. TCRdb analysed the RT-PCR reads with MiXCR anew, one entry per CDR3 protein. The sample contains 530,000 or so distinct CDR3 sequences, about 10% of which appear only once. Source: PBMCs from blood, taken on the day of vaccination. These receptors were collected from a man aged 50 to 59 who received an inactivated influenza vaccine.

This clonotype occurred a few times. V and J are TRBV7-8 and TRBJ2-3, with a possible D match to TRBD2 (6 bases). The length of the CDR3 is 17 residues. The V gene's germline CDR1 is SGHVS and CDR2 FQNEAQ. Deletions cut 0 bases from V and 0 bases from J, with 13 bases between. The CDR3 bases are TGTGCCAGCAGCTTAGCGCGGGGCGGGATTAGCACAGATACGCAGTATTTT. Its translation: CASSLARGGISTDTQYF. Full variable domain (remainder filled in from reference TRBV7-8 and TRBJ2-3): GAGVSQSPRYKVAKRGQDVALRCDPISGHVSLFWYQQALGQGPEFLTYFQNEAQLDKSGLPSDRFFAERPEGSVSTLKIQRTQQEDSAVYLCASSLARGGISTDTQYFGPGTRLTVL.

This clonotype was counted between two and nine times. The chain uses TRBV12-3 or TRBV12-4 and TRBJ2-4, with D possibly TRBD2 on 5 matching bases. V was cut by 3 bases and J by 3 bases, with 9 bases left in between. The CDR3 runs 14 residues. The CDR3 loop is CASSFEGLKNIQYF. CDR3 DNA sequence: TGTGCCAGCAGTTTCGAGGGTCTCAAAAACATTCAGTACTTC.

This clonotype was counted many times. The CDR3: CASSPHRDEQFF. DNA of the CDR3: TGTGCCAGCAGCCCCCATAGGGATGAGCAGTTCTTC. The V call is TRBV11-2, the J call TRBJ2-1; D ambiguous. This CDR3 comprises 12 residues. Germline assignment: CDR1 SGHAT and CDR2 FQNNGV. The V end was cut by 5 bases, the J end by 8 bases, with 10 bases between.

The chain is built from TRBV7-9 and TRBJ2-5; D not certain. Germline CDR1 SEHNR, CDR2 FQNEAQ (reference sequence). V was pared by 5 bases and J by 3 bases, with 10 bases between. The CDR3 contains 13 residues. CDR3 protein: CASSQRLKETQYF. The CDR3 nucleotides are TGTGCCAGCAGCCAAAGACTCAAAGAGACCCAGTACTTC.

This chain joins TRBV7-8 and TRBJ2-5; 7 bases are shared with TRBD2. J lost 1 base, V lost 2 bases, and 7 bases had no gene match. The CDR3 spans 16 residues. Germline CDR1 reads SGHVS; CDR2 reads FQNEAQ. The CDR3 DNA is TGTGCCAGCAGCTTAACGGCGGGAGTGGGCCAAGAGACCCAGTACTTC. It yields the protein CASSLTAGVGQETQYF.

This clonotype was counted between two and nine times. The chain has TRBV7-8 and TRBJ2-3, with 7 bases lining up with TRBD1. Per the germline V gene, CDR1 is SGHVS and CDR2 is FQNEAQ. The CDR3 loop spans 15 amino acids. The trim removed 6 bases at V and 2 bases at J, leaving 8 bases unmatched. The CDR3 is CASRPTTGYTDTQYF. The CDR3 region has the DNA TGTGCCAGCAGACCAACGACAGGGTACACAGATACGCAGTATTTT.

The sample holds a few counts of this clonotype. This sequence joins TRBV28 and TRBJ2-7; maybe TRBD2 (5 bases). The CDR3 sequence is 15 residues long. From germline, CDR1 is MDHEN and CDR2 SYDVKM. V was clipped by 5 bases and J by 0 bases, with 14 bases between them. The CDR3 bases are TGTGCCAGCAGTCCCCTTGTGGGAGACTCCTACGAGCAGTACTTC. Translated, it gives CASSPLVGDSYEQYF.

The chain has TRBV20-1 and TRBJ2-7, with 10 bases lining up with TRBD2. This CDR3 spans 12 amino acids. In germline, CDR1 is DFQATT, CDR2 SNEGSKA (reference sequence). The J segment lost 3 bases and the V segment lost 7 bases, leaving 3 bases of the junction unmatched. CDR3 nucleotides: TGCAGTGGGACTAGCGGAGACTACGAGCAGTACTTC. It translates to CSGTSGDYEQYF.

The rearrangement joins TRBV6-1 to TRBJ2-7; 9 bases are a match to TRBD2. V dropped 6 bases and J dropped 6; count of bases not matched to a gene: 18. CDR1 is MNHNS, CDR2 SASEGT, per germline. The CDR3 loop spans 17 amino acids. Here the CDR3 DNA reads TGTGCCAGCAGCCAGTCTCCCCGAGCTGCGGGAGGGGTCGAGCAGTACTTC. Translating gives CASSQSPRAAGGVEQYF.

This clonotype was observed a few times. CDR3 protein: CASSLPGTGYNEQFF. As DNA, the CDR3 is TGTGCCAGCAGCCTTCCCGGGACAGGTTACAATGAGCAGTTCTTC. This chain joins TRBV6-2 or TRBV6-3 and TRBJ2-1, with 8 bases lining up with TRBD1. The CDR3 has 15 amino acids. CDR1 is MNHEY and CDR2 is SVGEGT in the germline V gene. The J segment lost 4 bases and the V segment lost 6 bases, leaving 8 bases of the junction unmatched.

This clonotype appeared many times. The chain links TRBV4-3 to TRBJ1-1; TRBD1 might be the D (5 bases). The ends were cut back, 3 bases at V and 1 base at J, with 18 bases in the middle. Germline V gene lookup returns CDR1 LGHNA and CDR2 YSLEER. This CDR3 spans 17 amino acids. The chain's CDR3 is CASSHRLTGGSNTEAFF. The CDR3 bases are TGCGCCAGCAGCCATCGTCTAACAGGTGGTTCGAACACTGAAGCTTTCTTT.

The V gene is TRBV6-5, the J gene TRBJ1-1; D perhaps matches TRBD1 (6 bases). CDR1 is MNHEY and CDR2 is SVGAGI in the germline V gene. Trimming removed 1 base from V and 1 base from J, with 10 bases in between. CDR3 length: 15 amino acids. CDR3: CASSYLGAANTEAFF. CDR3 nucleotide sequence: TGTGCCAGCAGTTACTTGGGGGCGGCGAACACTGAAGCTTTCTTT.

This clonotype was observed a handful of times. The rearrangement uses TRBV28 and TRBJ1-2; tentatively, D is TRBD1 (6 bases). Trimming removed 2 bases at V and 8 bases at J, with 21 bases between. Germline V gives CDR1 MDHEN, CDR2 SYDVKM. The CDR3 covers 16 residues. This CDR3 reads CASSLRPGHQELGYTF. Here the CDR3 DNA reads TGTGCCAGCAGTTTACGCCCGGGACATCAAGAGTTGGGCTACACCTTC.

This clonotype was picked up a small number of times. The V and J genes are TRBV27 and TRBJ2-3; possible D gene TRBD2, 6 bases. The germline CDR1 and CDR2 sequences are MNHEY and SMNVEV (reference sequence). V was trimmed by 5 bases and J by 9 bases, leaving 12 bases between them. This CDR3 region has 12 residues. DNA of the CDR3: TGTGCCAGCAGTCCGCATGGAGGGACGCAGTATTTT. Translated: CASSPHGGTQYF.

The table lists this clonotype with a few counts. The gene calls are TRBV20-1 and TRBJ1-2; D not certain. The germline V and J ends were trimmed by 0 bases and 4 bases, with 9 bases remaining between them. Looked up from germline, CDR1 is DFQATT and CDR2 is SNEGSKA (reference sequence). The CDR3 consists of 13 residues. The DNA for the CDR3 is TGCAGTGCTAGAGACCGACGAACCTATGGCTACACCTTC. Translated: CSARDRRTYGYTF.

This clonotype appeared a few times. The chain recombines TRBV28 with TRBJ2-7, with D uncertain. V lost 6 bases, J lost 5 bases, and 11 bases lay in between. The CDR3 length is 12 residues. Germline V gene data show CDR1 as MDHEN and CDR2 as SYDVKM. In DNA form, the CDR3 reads TGTGCCAGCAGCCGACGGATCCACGAGCAGTACTTC. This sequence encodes CASSRRIHEQYF. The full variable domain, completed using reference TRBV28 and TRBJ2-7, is DVKVTQSSRYLVKRTGEKVFLECVQDMDHENMFWYRQDPGLGLRLIYFSYDVKMKEKGDIPEGYSVSREKKERFSLILESASTNQTSMYLCASSRRIHEQYFGPGTRLTVT.